Following are 14 T cell receptor beta chains from one sample sequenced in a study of blood T cell repertoires in COVID-19. TCRdb keeps only in-frame clones here, not all; method: immunoSEQ multiplex PCR. Of roughly 250,000 clones detected, approximately 90% appear once; the ten largest clones hold approximately 2%. Sequencing input: PBMCs or T cells enriched from blood (not recorded which). The receptors here all came from a woman under 30 who had recovered from COVID-19.

J is TRBJ2-3 and V is TRBV4-1; 8 bases fit TRBD2. The V gene end was trimmed by 0 bases and the J gene end by 7 bases; junction bases not matched to a gene: 3. The CDR3 runs 14 residues. Per germline, CDR1 MGHRA and CDR2 YSYEKL. The CDR3, as DNA: TGCGCCAGCAGCCAAGAACTAGCGGTCTATACGCAGTATTTT. Protein: CASSQELAVYTQYF.

The chain has TRBV11-3 and TRBJ2-5; 8 nucleotides line up with TRBD2. Germline V lookup: CDR1 SGHNT, CDR2 YENEEA. The CDR3 loop spans 20 amino acids. The V gene end was trimmed by 0 bases and the J gene end by 2 bases; junction bases not matched to a gene: 17. In DNA, the CDR3 is TGTGCCAGCAGCTTAGAAATAGGGGACCTCGCGGGGGGCACACAAGAGACCCAGTACTTC. Its protein product is CASSLEIGDLAGGTQETQYF.

This clone was counted once. The chain has TRBV3-1 (or the pseudogene TRBV3-2) and TRBJ1-6; D is uncertain. The CDR3 spans 13 residues. Trimming took 8 bases from V and 7 from J, leaving 12 bases between them. The germline V gene has CDR1 LGHDT and CDR2 YNNKEL (reference sequence). In DNA, the CDR3 is TGTGCCAGCGCTGGGAGTCACAATTCACCCCTCCACTTT. Its protein is CASAGSHNSPLHF.

The gene calls are TRBV5-4 and TRBJ2-7; 7 bases fit TRBD2. The CDR3 length is 15 residues. From germline, CDR1 is SGHNT and CDR2 YYREEE (reference sequence). V shed 0 bases, J shed 2 bases, and the junction held 5 bases outside the gene matches. The CDR3 DNA is TGTGCCAGCAGCTTGGCCCTGGGAGGGGCCTACGAGCAGTACTTC. Amino acid sequence: CASSLALGGAYEQYF.

This chain links TRBV28 with TRBJ1-2; 8 bases agree with TRBD1. Germline V gene sequence: CDR1 MDHEN, CDR2 SYDVKM. The CDR3 consists of 12 residues. V was clipped by 10 bases and J by 3 bases; unmatched bases: 4. DNA of the CDR3: TGTGCCACCGCGACAGGGGACTATGGCTACACCTTC. The encoded protein is CATATGDYGYTF.

This chain uses TRBV7-3 with TRBJ1-1, with 8 bases fitting TRBD1. Germline values: CDR1 SGHTA, CDR2 FQGTGA. The CDR3 totals 13 residues. With 6 bases clipped from V and 5 bases from J, the junction kept 5 bases outside the gene matches. The DNA of the CDR3 is TGTGCCAGCAGACCTACAGGGGGAACTGAAGCTTTCTTT. As protein: CASRPTGGTEAFF.

The V and J genes are TRBV2 and TRBJ1-1, with D unclear. The V end lost 8 bases, the J end lost 0 bases, and 13 bases lay between the germline ends. This CDR3 is 14 amino acids long. Germline V gene data show CDR1 as SNHLY and CDR2 as FYNNEI. The CDR3 spells CASHPGSVNTEAFF. The CDR3 nucleotides read TGTGCCAGCCACCCTGGGAGCGTGAACACTGAAGCTTTCTTT.

This chain links TRBV6-5 with TRBJ2-1; 9 bases match TRBD2. V lost 8 bases, J lost 0 bases, and 5 bases stayed unmatched. Germline V gene sequence: CDR1 MNHEY, CDR2 SVGAGI. This CDR3 spans 15 amino acids. The CDR3 protein is CASVQTSGSYNEQFF. In DNA, the CDR3 is TGTGCCAGCGTACAGACTAGCGGCTCCTACAATGAGCAGTTCTTC.

This chain links TRBV2 with TRBJ1-2; D may be TRBD1 (6 bases). The V and J ends lost 7 bases and 8 bases respectively, with 20 bases between them. The length of the CDR3 is 14 residues. Germline CDR1 SNHLY, CDR2 FYNNEI. In nucleotides, the CDR3 is TGTGCCAGCACGAGACAGGTCGAATTAAGGGGCTACACCTTC. The encoded protein is CASTRQVELRGYTF.

The chain links TRBV9 to TRBJ1-1; D not resolved. The CDR3 spans 13 residues. V gave up 0 bases and J gave up 1 base, with 4 bases separating them. Germline assignment: CDR1 SGDLS and CDR2 YYNGEE. The CDR3 bases are TGTGCCAGCAGCGTAGAGAGGAACACTGAAGCTTTCTTT. Its protein is CASSVERNTEAFF.

This clone was seen once. The chain carries TRBV19 and TRBJ2-3, with D possibly matching TRBD1 (6 bases). This CDR3 spans 13 amino acids. V lost 5 bases and J 3 bases, leaving 9 bases between the germline ends. CDR1 and CDR2 from the germline V gene are LNHDA and SQIVND (reference sequence). The CDR3 protein is CASSGQGTDTQYF. The CDR3, as DNA: TGTGCCAGTAGTGGGCAGGGGACAGATACGCAGTATTTT.

This rearrangement joins TRBV7-2 to TRBJ1-1; 7 nucleotides agree with TRBD1. Germline CDR1 SGHTA, CDR2 FQGNSA. V lost 6 bases and J lost 5; bases outside the gene matches: 12. CDR3 length equals 15 residues. CDR3 coding DNA: TGTGCCAGCAGGCGACAGGGAAGTGGGAGGACTGAAGCTTTCTTT. It encodes CASRRQGSGRTEAFF.

In its sample, this clone was seen once. The rearrangement links TRBV5-1 to TRBJ1-1; TRBD1 aligns across 7 bases. The CDR3 runs to 16 residues. The junction had 13 bases not matched to a gene; V was cut back by 3 bases and J by 5 bases. Per germline, CDR1 SGHRS and CDR2 YFSETQ. CDR3 nucleotides: TGCGCCAGCAGCTCTCTTATCTCCCACAGGGGAACTGAAGCTTTCTTT. It specifies CASSSLISHRGTEAFF.

The chain links TRBV28 to TRBJ2-3; a weak D match, TRBD2 (6 bases). V lost 5 bases to trimming and J lost 0 bases, with 18 bases between them. From germline, CDR1 is MDHEN and CDR2 SYDVKM. The CDR3 runs 17 residues. CDR3 amino acids: CASSLLLADTSTDTQYF. In DNA form, the CDR3 reads TGTGCCAGCAGTCTACTTTTAGCGGATACTAGCACAGATACGCAGTATTTT. Complete variable domain (other parts from reference TRBV28 and TRBJ2-3): DVKVTQSSRYLVKRTGEKVFLECVQDMDHENMFWYRQDPGLGLRLIYFSYDVKMKEKGDIPEGYSVSREKKERFSLILESASTNQTSMYLCASSLLLADTSTDTQYFGPGTRLTVL.